The clone carrying this TCR beta chain appeared a single time. Looked up from germline, CDR1 is LNHDA and CDR2 is SQIVND (reference sequence). The CDR3 covers 14 residues. Trimming cost V 5 bases and J 7 bases; bases outside gene matches: 5. In the original workflow: Using reference gene primer amplification, nucleated cell counts were estimated. The protocol was immunoSEQ multiplex PCR, while the TCRdb copy is restricted to in-frame clones and leaves out a portion. V and J calls and clone size are as listed in that table; D and trimming were resolved from the DNA. Of about 250,000 clones listed, 83% are singletons. The source of the sample is a study of blood T cell repertoires in COVID-19. Whole-study context: Spain, Italy and the United States supplied samples that represented acute and convalescent COVID-19. PBMCs, B-cell-depleted T cells, or T cells provided the cDNA or gDNA that made up the material.

The gene calls are TRBV19 and TRBJ1-6; 7 bases fit TRBD1. Specimen: peripheral blood. This receptor was obtained from a man between 35 and 55 years old with active or convalescent COVID-19. CDR3: CASSLQGGNSPLHF. In nucleotides, the CDR3 is TGTGCCAGTAGTCTGCAGGGGGGAAATTCACCCCTCCACTTT.